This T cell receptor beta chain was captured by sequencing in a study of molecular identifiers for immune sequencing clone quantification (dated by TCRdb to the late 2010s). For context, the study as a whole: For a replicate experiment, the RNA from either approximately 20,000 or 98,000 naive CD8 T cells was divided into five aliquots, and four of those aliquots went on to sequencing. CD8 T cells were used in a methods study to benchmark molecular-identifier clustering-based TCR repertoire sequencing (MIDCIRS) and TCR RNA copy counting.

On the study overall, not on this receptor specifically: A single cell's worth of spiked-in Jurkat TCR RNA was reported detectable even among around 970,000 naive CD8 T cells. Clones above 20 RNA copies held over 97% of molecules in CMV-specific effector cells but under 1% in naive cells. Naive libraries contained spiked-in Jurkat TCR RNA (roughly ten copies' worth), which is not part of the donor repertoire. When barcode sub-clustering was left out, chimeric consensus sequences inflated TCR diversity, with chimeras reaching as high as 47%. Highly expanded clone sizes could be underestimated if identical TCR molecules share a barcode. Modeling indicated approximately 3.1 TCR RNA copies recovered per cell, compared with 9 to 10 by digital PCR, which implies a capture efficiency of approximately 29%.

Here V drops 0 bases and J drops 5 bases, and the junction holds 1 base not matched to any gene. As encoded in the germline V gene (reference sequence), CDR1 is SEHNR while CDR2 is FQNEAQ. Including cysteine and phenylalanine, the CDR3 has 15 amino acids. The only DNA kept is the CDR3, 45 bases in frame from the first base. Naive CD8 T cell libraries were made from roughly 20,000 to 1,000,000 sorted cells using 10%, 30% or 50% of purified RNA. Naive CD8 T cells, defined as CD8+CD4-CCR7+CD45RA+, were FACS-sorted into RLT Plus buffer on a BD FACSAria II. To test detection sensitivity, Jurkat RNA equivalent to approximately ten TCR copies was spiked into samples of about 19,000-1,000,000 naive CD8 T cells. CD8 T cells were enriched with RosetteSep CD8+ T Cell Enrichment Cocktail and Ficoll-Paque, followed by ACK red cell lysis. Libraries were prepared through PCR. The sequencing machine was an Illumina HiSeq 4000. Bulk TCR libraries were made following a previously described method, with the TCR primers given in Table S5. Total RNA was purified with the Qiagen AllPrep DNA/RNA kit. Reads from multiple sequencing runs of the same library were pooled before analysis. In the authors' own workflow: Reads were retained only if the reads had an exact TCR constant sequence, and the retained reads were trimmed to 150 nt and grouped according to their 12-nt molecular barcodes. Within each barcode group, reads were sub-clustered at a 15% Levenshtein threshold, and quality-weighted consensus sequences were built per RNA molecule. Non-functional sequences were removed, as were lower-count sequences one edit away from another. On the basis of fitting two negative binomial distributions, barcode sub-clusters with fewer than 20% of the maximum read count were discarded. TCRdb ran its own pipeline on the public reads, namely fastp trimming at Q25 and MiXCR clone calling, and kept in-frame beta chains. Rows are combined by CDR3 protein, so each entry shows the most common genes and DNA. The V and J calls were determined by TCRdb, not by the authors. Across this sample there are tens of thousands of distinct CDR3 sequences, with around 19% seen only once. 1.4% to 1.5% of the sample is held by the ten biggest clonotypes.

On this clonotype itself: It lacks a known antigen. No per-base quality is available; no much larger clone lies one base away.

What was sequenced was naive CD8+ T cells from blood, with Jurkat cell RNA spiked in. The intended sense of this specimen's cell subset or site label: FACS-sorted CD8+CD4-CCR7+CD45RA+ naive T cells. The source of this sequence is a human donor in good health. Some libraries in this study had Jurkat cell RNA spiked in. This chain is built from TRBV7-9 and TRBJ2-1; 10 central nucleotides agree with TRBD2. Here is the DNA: TGTGCCAGCAGCTTAGCTAGCGGGAGGAACAATGAGCAGTTCTTC. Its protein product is CASSLASGRNNEQFF. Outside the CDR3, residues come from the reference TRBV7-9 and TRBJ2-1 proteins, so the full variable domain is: DTGVSQNPRHKITKRGQNVTFRCDPISEHNRLYWYRQTLGQGPEFLTYFQNEAQLEKSRLLSDRFSAERPKGSFSTLEIQRTEQGDSAMYLCASSLASGRNNEQFFGPGTRLTVL.